The following is a TCR beta chain sequence with its context. The antigen is undetermined. The sample comes from a study of vaccination effects on CD4 cells after COVID-19. Clones were read by immunoSEQ multiplex PCR, and TCRdb kept only the in-frame ones, dropping some. Of approximately 30,000 clones listed, around 75% are singletons. The length of the CDR3 is 15 residues. V was pared by 5 bases and J by 7 bases, with 20 bases between. Germline-derived CDR1 and CDR2 are MNHEY and SVGAGI. Antigen-specific CD4+ T cells expanded by the ViraFEST assay with viral peptide pools were then sequenced. Investigators separated out CD4+ T cells once 10 days of culture had passed. Each vaccine recipient was nucleocapsid antibody negative and had no prior SARS-CoV-2 infection.

This clonotype was obtained from a human donor who received a COVID-19 vaccine. The chain links TRBV6-5 to TRBJ1-2; weak D call: TRBD1 (6 bases). This sample comprised CD4+ T cells from PBMCs cultured with SARS-CoV-2 spike peptides, obtained before COVID-19 vaccination. As DNA, the CDR3 is TGTGCCAGCAGTAACACCTTCCAGGGGTTGGGTGGCTACACCTTC. It yields the protein CASSNTFQGLGGYTF.